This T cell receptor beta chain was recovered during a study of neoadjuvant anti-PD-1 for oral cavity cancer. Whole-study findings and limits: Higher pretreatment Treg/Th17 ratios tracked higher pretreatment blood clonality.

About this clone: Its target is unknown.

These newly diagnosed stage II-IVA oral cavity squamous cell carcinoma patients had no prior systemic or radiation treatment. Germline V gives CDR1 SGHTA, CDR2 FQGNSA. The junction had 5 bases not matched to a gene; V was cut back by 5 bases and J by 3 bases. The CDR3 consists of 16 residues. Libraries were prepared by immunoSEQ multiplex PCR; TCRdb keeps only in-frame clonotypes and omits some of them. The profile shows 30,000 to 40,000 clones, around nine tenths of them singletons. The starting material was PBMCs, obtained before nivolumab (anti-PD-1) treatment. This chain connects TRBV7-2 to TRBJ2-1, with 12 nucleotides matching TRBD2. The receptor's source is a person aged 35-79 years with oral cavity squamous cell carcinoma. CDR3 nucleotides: TGTGCCAGCAGCCCCGGACTAGCGGGGTACTACAATGAGCAGTTCTTC. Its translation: CASSPGLAGYYNEQFF.